This TCR beta chain derives from a study of cytomegalovirus exposure and HLA in healthy donors. A note on this clone: The antigen is unknown.

Study-level points and caveats: Excluded were some V segments that proved indistinguishable, including TRBV6-2 and TRBV6-3. HLA restriction was apparent for most CMV-associated TCR beta chains in a later analysis. In a later analysis, DRB1 alleles had the most associated TCRs; HLA-C alleles the fewest.

Samples came from healthy bone marrow donors. The PCR was carried out with 60 Vbeta primers and 13 Jbeta primers. Repertoires were generated with immunoSEQ multiplex PCR, while TCRdb's copy carries only in-frame clones and drops some. This table holds roughly 130,000 clones, roughly 77% found once. Deletions cut 7 bases from V and 1 base from J, with 4 bases between. Per the germline V gene, CDR1 is MNHNS and CDR2 is SASEGT. The CDR3 is made up of 11 amino acids. Sequencing was carried out using PBMCs. The rearrangement links TRBV6-1 to TRBJ1-1; D ambiguous. This clonotype originated in a woman aged 40 to 50 in good health and CMV-seropositive. CDR3 sequence (DNA): TGTGCCAGCACTAAGAACACTGAAGCTTTCTTT. Translated: CASTKNTEAFF.